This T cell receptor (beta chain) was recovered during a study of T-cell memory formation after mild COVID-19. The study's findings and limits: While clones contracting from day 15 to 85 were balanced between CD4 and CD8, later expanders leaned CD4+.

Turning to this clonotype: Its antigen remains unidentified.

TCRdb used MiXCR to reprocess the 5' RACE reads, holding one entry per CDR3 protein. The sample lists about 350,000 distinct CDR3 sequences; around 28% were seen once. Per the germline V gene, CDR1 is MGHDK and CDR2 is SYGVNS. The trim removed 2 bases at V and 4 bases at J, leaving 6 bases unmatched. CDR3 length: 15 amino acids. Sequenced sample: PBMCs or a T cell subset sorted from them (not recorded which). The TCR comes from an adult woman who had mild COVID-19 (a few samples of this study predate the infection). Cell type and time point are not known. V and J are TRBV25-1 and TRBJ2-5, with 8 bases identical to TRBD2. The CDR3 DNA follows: TGTGCCAGCAGTGAAGCGGGAGGCCGGGGAGAGACCCAGTACTTC. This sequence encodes CASSEAGGRGETQYF. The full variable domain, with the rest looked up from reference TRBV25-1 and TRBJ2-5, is EADIYQTPRYLVIGTGKKITLECSQTMGHDKMYWYQQDPGMELHLIHYSYGVNSTEKGDLSSESTVSRIRTEHFPLTLESARPSHTSQYLCASSEAGGRGETQYFGPGTRLLVL.